This T cell receptor (beta chain) was recorded in a study of identical twins. TCRdb reprocessed the 5' RACE reads with MiXCR, giving one entry per CDR3 protein. The table lists approximately 700,000 distinct CDR3 sequences, around 6% of them singletons. The CDR3 covers 15 residues. V gave up 0 bases and J gave up 0 bases, with 9 bases separating them. Germline CDR1 reads SSHAT; CDR2 reads FNYEAQ (reference sequence). This clonotype has only a few counts. This chain joins TRBV7-7 and TRBJ2-7, with a weak D call TRBD2 (6 bases). The receptor's source is a man aged 18-30 years in good health. Sequenced: naive T cells sorted from blood. DNA of the CDR3: TGTGCCAGCAGCTTAGCCCTCGGGAGCTCCTACGAGCAGTACTTC. Protein product: CASSLALGSSYEQYF.